These 25 T cell receptor beta chains were sequenced from one sample in a study of blood T cell repertoires in COVID-19. TCRdb keeps only in-frame clones here, not all; method: immunoSEQ multiplex PCR. The sample includes roughly 100,000 clones, approximately 84% of them seen just once. Input material: peripheral blood. The receptors come from a man aged 40-50 years with active or convalescent COVID-19.

The CDR3 DNA reads TGCGCCAGCAGCTTTACAGGGGCCTACGAGCAGTACTTC. As protein: CASSFTGAYEQYF. The V call is TRBV5-1, the J call TRBJ2-7, with 7 bases identical to TRBD1. Trimming took 2 bases from V and 2 from J; bases not matched to a gene: 1. The CDR3 has 13 amino acids. Germline CDR1 and CDR2: SGHRS and YFSETQ. Full variable domain (missing parts from reference TRBV5-1 and TRBJ2-7): KAGVTQTPRYLIKTRGQQVTLSCSPISGHRSVSWYQQTPGQGLQFLFEYFSETQRNKGNFPGRFSGRQFSNSRSEMNVSTLELGDSALYLCASSFTGAYEQYFGPGTRLTVT.

This rearrangement joins TRBV19 to TRBJ1-5, with D maybe TRBD1 (5 bases). CDR3 length equals 14 residues. Germline V gene lookup returns CDR1 LNHDA and CDR2 SQIVND (reference sequence). With 3 bases removed from V and 5 bases from J, the gap between germline ends came to 11 bases. The CDR3: CASSMGGSYQPQHF. The DNA for the CDR3 is TGTGCCAGTAGTATGGGGGGATCGTATCAGCCCCAGCATTTT.

The chain recombines TRBV5-5 with TRBJ1-4, with TRBD1 matching over 7 bases. V gave up 2 bases and J gave up 8 bases; unmatched junction bases: 6. Germline assignment: CDR1 SGHKS and CDR2 YYEKEE (reference sequence). This CDR3 contains 14 residues. The CDR3 DNA is TGTGCCAGCAGCTTCCGGGACAGTTGGGAAAAACTGTTTTTT. This gives the protein CASSFRDSWEKLFF.

V is TRBV28 and J is TRBJ2-3, with 8 positions matching TRBD2. Trimming took 4 bases from V and 3 from J; bases not matched to a gene: 6. The CDR3 has 15 amino acids. Germline CDR1 MDHEN, CDR2 SYDVKM. The CDR3 DNA reads TGTGCCAGCAGTTCCCCGGGGGGGCGGACAGATACGCAGTATTTT. Translated, it gives CASSSPGGRTDTQYF.

The chain recombines TRBV10-3 with TRBJ2-3, with 10 bases identical to TRBD2. Germline-derived CDR1 and CDR2 are ENHRY and SYGVKD. Trimming took 3 bases from V and 0 from J; bases not matched to a gene: 12. The CDR3 contains 19 residues. Here the CDR3 DNA reads TGTGCCATCAGTGAAGGGGTTAGCGGGGGGTCTACTAGCACAGATACGCAGTATTTT. It yields the protein CAISEGVSGGSTSTDTQYF.

The chain combines TRBV5-1 with TRBJ1-1, with TRBD1 identical over 7 bases. This CDR3 has 14 residues. After removal of 2 bases from V and 4 bases from J, the junction contained 5 bases not matched to a gene. Germline CDR1 reads SGHRS; CDR2 reads YFSETQ. The CDR3 DNA follows: TGCGCCAGCAGCTTTGGGACAGTCGGCACTGAAGCTTTCTTT. Translated: CASSFGTVGTEAFF.

The chain combines TRBV4-2 with TRBJ2-3; D is undetermined. CDR1 is LGHNA, CDR2 YNFKEQ, per germline. This CDR3 contains 16 residues. V was trimmed by 0 bases and J by 0 bases, leaving 10 bases between them. This CDR3 reads CASSQDLASSTDTQYF. The DNA of the CDR3 is TGTGCCAGCAGCCAAGATCTGGCCTCTAGCACAGATACGCAGTATTTT.

The table lists this clone with many counts. J is TRBJ2-5 and V is TRBV9, with 8 bases aligning to TRBD2. The length of the CDR3 is 14 residues. J was trimmed by 1 base and V by 7 bases; bases with no gene match: 6. Germline V lookup: CDR1 SGDLS, CDR2 YYNGEE. CDR3: CASGAGAIQETQYF. The CDR3 DNA reads as TGTGCCAGCGGAGCGGGGGCGATCCAAGAGACCCAGTACTTC.

V is TRBV7-2 and J is TRBJ1-2; D not resolved. Germline CDR1 is SGHTA and CDR2 is FQGNSA. CDR3 length equals 16 residues. Trimming cost V 0 bases and J 4 bases, with 15 bases left between them. The chain's CDR3 is CASSLARSNRIYGYTF. CDR3 in DNA: TGTGCCAGCAGCTTAGCTCGAAGCAACAGAATCTATGGCTACACCTTC.

CDR3 sequence: CASSVASGVPGETQYF. The DNA for the CDR3 is TGTGCCAGCAGCGTAGCAAGTGGGGTTCCAGGGGAAACCCAGTACTTC. The chain carries TRBV9 and TRBJ2-5; a possible D gene is TRBD1 (6 bases). The germline V gene encodes CDR1 SGDLS and CDR2 YYNGEE. The length of the CDR3 is 16 residues. Trimming took off 0 bases at V and 8 bases at J, with 20 bases between the two ends.

The chain uses TRBV5-1 and TRBJ2-5; 8 bases match TRBD2. The V gene's germline CDR1 is SGHRS and CDR2 YFSETQ. V shed 3 bases and J 5 bases; nucleotides not matched to a gene: 9. The CDR3 is made up of 15 amino acids. The DNA of the CDR3 is TGCGCCAGCAGCTCTATAGCGGGGAGAAGGGAGACCCAGTACTTC. Amino acids: CASSSIAGRRETQYF. The full variable domain, its missing parts supplied by reference TRBV5-1 and TRBJ2-5, is KAGVTQTPRYLIKTRGQQVTLSCSPISGHRSVSWYQQTPGQGLQFLFEYFSETQRNKGNFPGRFSGRQFSNSRSEMNVSTLELGDSALYLCASSSIAGRRETQYFGPGTRLLVL.

The chain has TRBV5-4 and TRBJ2-1; the match to TRBD1 covers 11 bases. The CDR3 consists of 16 residues. Germline lookup yields CDR1 SGHNT and CDR2 YYREEE (reference sequence). V lost 0 bases, J lost 6 bases, and 5 bases stayed unmatched. In DNA form, the CDR3 reads TGTGCCAGCAGCTTGGCCAGGGGACAGGGGGGCAATGAGCAGTTCTTC. This encodes CASSLARGQGGNEQFF.

The V gene is TRBV2, the J gene TRBJ2-7, with D possibly TRBD2 on 5 matching bases. Per germline, CDR1 SNHLY and CDR2 FYNNEI. Trimming left V 10 bases short and J 0 bases short, with 13 bases between. This CDR3 region has 13 residues. DNA for the CDR3: TGTGCCACCACTGGAGGAAACTCCTACGAGCAGTACTTC. Translating it yields CATTGGNSYEQYF.

The chain links TRBV7-8 to TRBJ2-1, with D perhaps matching TRBD1 (7 bases). V shed 5 bases and J shed 7 bases, with 12 bases lying between them. This CDR3 is built from 13 residues. Germline lookup yields CDR1 SGHVS and CDR2 FQNEAQ. CDR3 sequence: CASSPTGRNEQFF. CDR3 in DNA: TGTGCCAGCAGCCCGACAGGGAGGAATGAGCAGTTCTTC.

J is TRBJ1-1 and V is TRBV6-6; D is unresolved. The germline gives CDR1 MNHNY, CDR2 SVGAGI (reference sequence). The V end lost 4 bases, the J end lost 1 base, and 7 bases lay between the germline ends. The CDR3 is made up of 13 amino acids. The CDR3 region has the DNA TGTGCCAGCAGTTCGCAGAAGAACACTGAAGCTTTCTTT. As protein: CASSSQKNTEAFF.

In this sample, this clone turned up once. This rearrangement joins TRBV3-1 (or the pseudogene TRBV3-2) to TRBJ1-6; 7 bases match TRBD1. Unmatched junction bases numbered 9, after V lost 4 bases and J lost 9 bases. Germline V gives CDR1 LGHDT, CDR2 YNNKEL (reference sequence). The CDR3 has 15 amino acids. The CDR3 DNA is TGTGCCAGCAGCCGCGAGACAGGGTCGGGTTCACCCCTCCACTTT. Protein sequence: CASSRETGSGSPLHF.

This sequence joins TRBV27 and TRBJ1-5, with D possibly TRBD1 on 5 matching bases. V dropped 5 bases and J dropped 4 bases, with 15 bases sitting between them. This CDR3 is 15 amino acids long. Germline-derived CDR1 and CDR2 are MNHEY and SMNVEV (reference sequence). The DNA of the CDR3 is TGTGCCAGCAGTCCTGGGGCGGGAAGGAATCAGCCCCAGCATTTT. It yields the protein CASSPGAGRNQPQHF.

The rearrangement joins TRBV7-2 to TRBJ2-7; 12 bases fit TRBD2. The CDR3 contains 15 residues. Germline CDR1 is SGHTA and CDR2 is FQGNSA. With 8 bases clipped from V and 1 base from J, the junction kept 6 bases outside the gene matches. In DNA form, the CDR3 reads TGTGCCAGCGGGGCCGGACTAGCGGGGTCCTACGAGCAGTACTTC. Translation gives CASGAGLAGSYEQYF. Combining the CDR3 with reference TRBV7-2 and TRBJ2-7 gives the whole variable domain GAGVSQSPSNKVTEKGKDVELRCDPISGHTALYWYRQSLGQGLEFLIYFQGNSAPDKSGLPSDRFSAERTGGSVSTLTIQRTQQEDSAVYLCASGAGLAGSYEQYFGPGTRLTVT.

The chain joins TRBV5-6 to TRBJ2-5; D possibly corresponds to TRBD2 (6 bases). The V end was cut by 3 bases, the J end by 2 bases, with 17 bases between. The germline CDR1 and CDR2 sequences are SGHDT and YYEEEE. CDR3 length: 16 amino acids. The CDR3 DNA is TGTGCCAGCAGCTCCATCCTCGGACTACGACAAGAGACCCAGTACTTC. This encodes CASSSILGLRQETQYF.

The chain employs TRBV12-5 and TRBJ2-7; 11 bases are a match to TRBD1. The V gene's germline CDR1 is LGHNT and CDR2 FRNRAP. The V gene end was trimmed by 2 bases and the J gene end by 7 bases; junction bases not matched to a gene: 10. The CDR3 consists of 16 residues. CDR3 protein: CASGLTQGQGAAEQYF. Written as DNA, the CDR3 is TGTGCTAGTGGTTTGACACAAGGACAGGGGGCTGCTGAGCAGTACTTC.

A remark on this clone: One junction end does not reproduce the germline sequence, and a read error may be involved. The gene calls are TRBV5-6 and TRBJ2-7, with D uncertain. The CDR3 contains 15 residues. From germline, CDR1 is SGHDT and CDR2 YYEEEE. The CDR3 reads CASSLLHFPSSEQYF. The CDR3 DNA reads as TGTGCCAGCAGCTTGTTGCACTTCCCCTCCTCCGAGCAGTACTTC.

J is TRBJ2-1 and V is TRBV2; 11 bases are shared with TRBD2. This CDR3 has 14 amino acids. After removal of 6 bases from V and 4 bases from J, the junction contained 2 bases not matched to a gene. Germline V CDR1 and CDR2: SNHLY, FYNNEI. In DNA, the CDR3 is TGTGCCAGCAGGCCTAGCGGGGGGTACAATGAGCAGTTCTTC. It codes for CASRPSGGYNEQFF.

This sequence joins TRBV3-1 (or the pseudogene TRBV3-2) and TRBJ2-2; a weak D match, TRBD2 (6 bases). The CDR3 extends over 17 amino acids. Trimming cost V 3 bases and J 2 bases, with 16 bases left between them. Per germline, CDR1 LGHDT and CDR2 YNNKEL (reference sequence). CDR3 residues: CASSHTPGEDNTGELFF. The CDR3 nucleotides read TGTGCCAGCAGCCATACCCCCGGGGAGGACAACACCGGGGAGCTGTTTTTT.

The V call is TRBV5-4, the J call TRBJ2-3, with TRBD2 matching over 9 bases. Germline-derived CDR1 and CDR2 are SGHNT and YYREEE (reference sequence). Unmatched junction bases numbered 6, after V lost 5 bases and J lost 2 bases. CDR3 size: 15 residues. The CDR3 nucleotides are TGTGCCAGCAGACCCGGGACTAGCCCCACAGATACGCAGTATTTT. This encodes CASRPGTSPTDTQYF.

This clone was seen a single time. The chain uses TRBV6-6 and TRBJ2-7; a possible D gene is TRBD2 (6 bases). The V end was cut by 5 bases, the J end by 4 bases, with 9 bases between. CDR1 and CDR2 from the germline V gene are MNHNY and SVGAGI (reference sequence). CDR3 size: 12 residues. DNA for the CDR3: TGTGCCAGCAGTCCGGGACTTTACGAGCAGTACTTC. Protein sequence: CASSPGLYEQYF.